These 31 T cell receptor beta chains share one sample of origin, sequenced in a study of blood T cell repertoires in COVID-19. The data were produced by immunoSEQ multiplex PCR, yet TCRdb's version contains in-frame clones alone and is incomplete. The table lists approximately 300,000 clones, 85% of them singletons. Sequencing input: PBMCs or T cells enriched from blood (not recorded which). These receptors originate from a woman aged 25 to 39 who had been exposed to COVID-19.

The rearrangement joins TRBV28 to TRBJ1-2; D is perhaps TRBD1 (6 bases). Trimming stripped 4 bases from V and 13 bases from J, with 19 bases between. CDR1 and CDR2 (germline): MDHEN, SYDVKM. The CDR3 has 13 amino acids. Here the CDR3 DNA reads TGTGCCAGCAGTTCGATATCTGAGACAGGAACCACCTTC. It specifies CASSSISETGTTF.

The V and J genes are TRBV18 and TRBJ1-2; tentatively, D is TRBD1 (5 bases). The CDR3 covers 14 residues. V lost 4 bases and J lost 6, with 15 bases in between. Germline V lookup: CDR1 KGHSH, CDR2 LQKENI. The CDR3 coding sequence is TGTGCCAGCTCACGGTCCGAAGGGGCGGATGGCTACACCTTC. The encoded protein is CASSRSEGADGYTF.

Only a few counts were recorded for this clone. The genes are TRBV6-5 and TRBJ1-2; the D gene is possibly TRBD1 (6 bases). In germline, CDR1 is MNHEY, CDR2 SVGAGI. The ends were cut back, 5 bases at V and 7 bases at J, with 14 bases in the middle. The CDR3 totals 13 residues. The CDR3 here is CASSPGGAGGYTF. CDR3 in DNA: TGTGCCAGCAGTCCGGGGGGCGCGGGTGGCTACACCTTC.

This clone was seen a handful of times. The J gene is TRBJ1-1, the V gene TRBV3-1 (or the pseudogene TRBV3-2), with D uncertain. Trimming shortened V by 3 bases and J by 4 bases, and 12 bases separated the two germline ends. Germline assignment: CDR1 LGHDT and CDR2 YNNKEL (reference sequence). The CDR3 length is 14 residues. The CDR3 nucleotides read TGTGCCAGCAGCCAGGGAGGGCGTAGCACTGAAGCTTTCTTT. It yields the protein CASSQGGRSTEAFF.

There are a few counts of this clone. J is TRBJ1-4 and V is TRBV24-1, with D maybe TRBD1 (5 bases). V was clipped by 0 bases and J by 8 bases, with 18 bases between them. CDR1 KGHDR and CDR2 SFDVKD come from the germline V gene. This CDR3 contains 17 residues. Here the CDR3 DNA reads TGTGCCACCAGTGATTTGCCCGACATGGGGGAGGAAGAAAAACTGTTTTTT. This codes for CATSDLPDMGEEEKLFF.

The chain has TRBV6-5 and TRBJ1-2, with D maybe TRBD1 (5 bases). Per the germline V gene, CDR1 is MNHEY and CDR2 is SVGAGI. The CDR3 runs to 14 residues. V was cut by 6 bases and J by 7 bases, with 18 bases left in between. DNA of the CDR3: TGTGCCAGCAGCCTAACCGACAGCCAGGGTGGCTACACCTTC. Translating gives CASSLTDSQGGYTF.

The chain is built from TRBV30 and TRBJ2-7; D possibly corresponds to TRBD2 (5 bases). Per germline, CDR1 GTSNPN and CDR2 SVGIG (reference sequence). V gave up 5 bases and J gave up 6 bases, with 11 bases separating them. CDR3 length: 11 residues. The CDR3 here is CAWAYGGEQYF. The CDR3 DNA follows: TGTGCCTGGGCCTACGGAGGCGAGCAGTACTTC. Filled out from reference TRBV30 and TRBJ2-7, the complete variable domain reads SQTIHQWPATLVQPVGSPLSLECTVEGTSNPNLYWYRQAAGRGLQLLFYSVGIGQISSEVPQNLSASRPQDRQFILSSKKLLLSDSGFYLCAWAYGGEQYFGPGTRLTVT.

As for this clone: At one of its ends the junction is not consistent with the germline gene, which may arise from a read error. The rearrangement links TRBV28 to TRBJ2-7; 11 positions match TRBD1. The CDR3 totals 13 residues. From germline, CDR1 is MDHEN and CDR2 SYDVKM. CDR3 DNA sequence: TGTGCCAGCAGTGACCACCCGGGACAGGGGGTTGGGTTC. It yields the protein CASSDHPGQGVGF. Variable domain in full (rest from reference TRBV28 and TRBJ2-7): DVKVTQSSRYLVKRTGEKVFLECVQDMDHENMFWYRQDPGLGLRLIYFSYDVKMKEKGDIPEGYSVSREKKERFSLILESASTNQTSMYLCASSDHPGQGVGFGPGTRLTVT.

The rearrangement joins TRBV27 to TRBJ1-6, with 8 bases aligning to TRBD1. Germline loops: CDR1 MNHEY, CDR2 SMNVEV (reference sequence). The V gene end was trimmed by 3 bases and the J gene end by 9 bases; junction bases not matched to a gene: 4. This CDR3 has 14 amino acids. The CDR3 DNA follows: TGTGCCAGCAGTTTCAGGACAGGGAGTTCACCCCTCCACTTT. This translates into CASSFRTGSSPLHF.

The CDR3 nucleotides are TGTGCCAGCACCCGGGACAGAATGAACACTGAAGCTTTCTTT. It yields the protein CASTRDRMNTEAFF. V is TRBV6-5 and J is TRBJ1-1, with 7 bases fitting TRBD1. Losses at the gene ends were 7 bases for V and 0 bases for J; bases not matched to a gene: 5. CDR1 is MNHEY, CDR2 SVGAGI, per germline. The CDR3 sequence is 14 residues long.

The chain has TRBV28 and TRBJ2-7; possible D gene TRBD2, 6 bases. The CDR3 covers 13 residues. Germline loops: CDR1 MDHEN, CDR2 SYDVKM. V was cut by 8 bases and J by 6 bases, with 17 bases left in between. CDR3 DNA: TGTGCCAGCCGCCCTGGGCGGCGGGGCGAGCAGTACTTC. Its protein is CASRPGRRGEQYF.

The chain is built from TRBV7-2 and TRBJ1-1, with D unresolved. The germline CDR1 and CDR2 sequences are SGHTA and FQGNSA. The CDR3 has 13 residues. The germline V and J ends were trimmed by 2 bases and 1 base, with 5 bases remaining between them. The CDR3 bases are TGTGCCAGCAGCTTATCCGGGAACACTGAAGCTTTCTTT. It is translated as CASSLSGNTEAFF.

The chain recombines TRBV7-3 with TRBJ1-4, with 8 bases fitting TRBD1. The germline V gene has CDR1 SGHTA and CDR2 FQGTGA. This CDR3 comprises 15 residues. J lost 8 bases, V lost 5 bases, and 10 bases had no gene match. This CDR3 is CASSATGAVQEKLFF. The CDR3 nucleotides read TGTGCCAGCAGCGCGACAGGGGCCGTACAGGAAAAACTGTTTTTT.

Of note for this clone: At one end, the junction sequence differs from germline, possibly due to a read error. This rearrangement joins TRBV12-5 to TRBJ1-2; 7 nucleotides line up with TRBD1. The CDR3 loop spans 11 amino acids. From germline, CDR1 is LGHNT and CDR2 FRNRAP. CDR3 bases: TGTGCTAGCTCCGGGACAGAGGTCCGCCCGTTC. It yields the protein CASSGTEVRPF.

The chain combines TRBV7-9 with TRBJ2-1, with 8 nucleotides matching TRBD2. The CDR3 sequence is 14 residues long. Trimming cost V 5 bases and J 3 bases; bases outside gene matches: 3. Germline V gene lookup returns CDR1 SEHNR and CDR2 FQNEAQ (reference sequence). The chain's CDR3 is CASSRGGNYNEQFF. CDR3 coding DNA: TGTGCCAGCAGCCGCGGGGGGAACTACAATGAGCAGTTCTTC.

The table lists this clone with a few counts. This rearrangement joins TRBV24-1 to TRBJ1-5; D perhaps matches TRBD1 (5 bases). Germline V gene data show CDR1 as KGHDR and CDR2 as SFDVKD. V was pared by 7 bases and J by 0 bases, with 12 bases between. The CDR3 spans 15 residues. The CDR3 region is CATSRQLYSNQPQHF. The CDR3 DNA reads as TGTGCCACCAGCCGACAGCTCTATAGCAATCAGCCCCAGCATTTT.

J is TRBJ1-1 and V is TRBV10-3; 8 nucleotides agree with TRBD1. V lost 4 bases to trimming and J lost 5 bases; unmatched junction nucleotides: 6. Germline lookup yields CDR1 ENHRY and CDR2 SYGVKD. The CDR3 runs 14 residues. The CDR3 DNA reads TGTGCCATCAGTGGGACAGGGATAGGGACTGAAGCTTTCTTT. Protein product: CAISGTGIGTEAFF.

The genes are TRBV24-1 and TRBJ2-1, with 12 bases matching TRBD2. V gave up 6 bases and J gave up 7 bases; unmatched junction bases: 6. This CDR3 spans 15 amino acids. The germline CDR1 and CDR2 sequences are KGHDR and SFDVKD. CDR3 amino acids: CATSSTGTSGNEQFF. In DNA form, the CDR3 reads TGTGCCACCAGTTCAACCGGGACTAGCGGGAATGAGCAGTTCTTC.

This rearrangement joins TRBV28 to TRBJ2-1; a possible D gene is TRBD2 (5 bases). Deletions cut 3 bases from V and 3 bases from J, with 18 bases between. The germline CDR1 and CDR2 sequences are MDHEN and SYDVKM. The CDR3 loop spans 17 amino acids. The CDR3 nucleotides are TGTGCCAGCAGTTTCCCTTCGGGAACTCTCCACTACAATGAGCAGTTCTTC. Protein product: CASSFPSGTLHYNEQFF.

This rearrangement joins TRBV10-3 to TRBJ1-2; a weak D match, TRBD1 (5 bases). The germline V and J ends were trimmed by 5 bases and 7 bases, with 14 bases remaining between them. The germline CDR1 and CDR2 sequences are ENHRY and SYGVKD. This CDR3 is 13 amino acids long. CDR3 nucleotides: TGTGCCATCAGTCAGGGACTCCAGGGTGGCTACACCTTC. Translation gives CAISQGLQGGYTF.

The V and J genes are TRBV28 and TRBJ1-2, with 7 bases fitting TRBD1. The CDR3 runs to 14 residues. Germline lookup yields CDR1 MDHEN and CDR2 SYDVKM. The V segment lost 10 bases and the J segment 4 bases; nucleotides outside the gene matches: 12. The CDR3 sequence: CAILGGGVSYGYTF. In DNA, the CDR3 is TGTGCCATTTTAGGAGGGGGCGTCAGCTATGGCTACACCTTC.

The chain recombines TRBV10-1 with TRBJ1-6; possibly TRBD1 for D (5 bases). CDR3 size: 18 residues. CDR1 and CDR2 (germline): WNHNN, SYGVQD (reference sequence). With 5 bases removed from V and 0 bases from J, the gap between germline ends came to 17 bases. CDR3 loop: CASSPRQIRSSYNSPLHF. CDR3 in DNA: TGCGCCAGCAGTCCAAGACAGATTAGGAGCTCCTATAATTCACCCCTCCACTTT.

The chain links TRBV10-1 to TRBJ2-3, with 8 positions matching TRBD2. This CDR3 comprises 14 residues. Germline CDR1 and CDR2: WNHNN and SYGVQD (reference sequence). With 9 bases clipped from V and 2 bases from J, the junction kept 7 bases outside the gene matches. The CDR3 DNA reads TGCGCCAGGATGAGCGGGGGCCCCACAGATACGCAGTATTTT. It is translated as CARMSGGPTDTQYF.

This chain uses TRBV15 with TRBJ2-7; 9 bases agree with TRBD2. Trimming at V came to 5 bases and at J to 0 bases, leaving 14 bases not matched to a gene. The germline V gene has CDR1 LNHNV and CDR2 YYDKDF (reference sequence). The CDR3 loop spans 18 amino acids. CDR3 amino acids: CATSASQGLATNSYEQYF. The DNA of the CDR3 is TGTGCCACCAGCGCCTCTCAGGGACTAGCCACCAACTCCTACGAGCAGTACTTC.

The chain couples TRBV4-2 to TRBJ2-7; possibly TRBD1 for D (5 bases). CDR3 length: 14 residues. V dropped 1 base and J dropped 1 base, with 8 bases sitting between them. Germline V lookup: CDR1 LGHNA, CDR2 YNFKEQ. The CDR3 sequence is CASSQADRSYEQYF. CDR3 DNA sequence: TGTGCCAGCAGCCAAGCAGACAGATCCTACGAGCAGTACTTC.

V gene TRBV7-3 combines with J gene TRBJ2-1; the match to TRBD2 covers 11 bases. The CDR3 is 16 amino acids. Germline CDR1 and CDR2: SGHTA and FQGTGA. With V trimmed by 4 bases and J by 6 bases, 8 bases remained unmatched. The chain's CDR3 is CASSSRTSGSLNEQFF. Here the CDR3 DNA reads TGTGCCAGCAGCTCCCGGACTAGCGGGTCTCTCAATGAGCAGTTCTTC. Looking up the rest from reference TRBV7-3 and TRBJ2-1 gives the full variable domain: GAGVSQTPSNKVTEKGKYVELRCDPISGHTALYWYRQSLGQGPEFLIYFQGTGAADDSGLPNDRFFAVRPEGSVSTLKIQRTERGDSAVYLCASSSRTSGSLNEQFFGPGTRLTVL.

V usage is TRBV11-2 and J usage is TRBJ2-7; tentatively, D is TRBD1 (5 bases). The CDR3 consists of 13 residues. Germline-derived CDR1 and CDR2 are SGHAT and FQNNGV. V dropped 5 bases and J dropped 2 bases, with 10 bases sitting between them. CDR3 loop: CASSVQGPYEQYF. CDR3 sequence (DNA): TGTGCCAGCAGCGTCCAGGGTCCCTACGAGCAGTACTTC.

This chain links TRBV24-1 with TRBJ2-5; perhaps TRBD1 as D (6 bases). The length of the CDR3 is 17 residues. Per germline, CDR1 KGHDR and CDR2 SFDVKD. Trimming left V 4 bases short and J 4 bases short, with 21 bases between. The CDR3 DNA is TGTGCCACCAGTGACGGCGTCAGGGGTCGTCTCGTAGAGACCCAGTACTTC. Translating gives CATSDGVRGRLVETQYF.

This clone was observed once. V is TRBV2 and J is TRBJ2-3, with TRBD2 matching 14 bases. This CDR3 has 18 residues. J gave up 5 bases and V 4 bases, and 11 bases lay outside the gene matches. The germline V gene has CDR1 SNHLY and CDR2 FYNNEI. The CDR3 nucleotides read TGTGCCAGCAGTGTAGCCGCAGGACTAGCGGGGGGCTTAGATACGCAGTATTTT. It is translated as CASSVAAGLAGGLDTQYF.

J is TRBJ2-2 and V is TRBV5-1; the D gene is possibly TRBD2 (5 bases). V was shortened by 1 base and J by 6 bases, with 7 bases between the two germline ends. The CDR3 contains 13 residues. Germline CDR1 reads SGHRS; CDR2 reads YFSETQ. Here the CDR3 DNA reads TGCGCCAGCAGCTTGAACGGGGCCGGGGAGCTGTTTTTT. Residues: CASSLNGAGELFF.

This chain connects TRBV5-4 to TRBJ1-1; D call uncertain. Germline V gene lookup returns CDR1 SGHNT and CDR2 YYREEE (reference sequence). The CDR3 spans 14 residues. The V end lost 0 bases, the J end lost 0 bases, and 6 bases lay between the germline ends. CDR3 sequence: CASSLDTMNTEAFF. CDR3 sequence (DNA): TGTGCCAGCAGCTTGGACACTATGAACACTGAAGCTTTCTTT.